The 19 T cell receptor beta chains given below trace back to one sample, sequenced in a study of post-analysis software for immune sequencing data. Study-level points and caveats: Patients used several TRBV segments, including TRBV5-6, TRBV5-1 and TRBV20-1, more often than controls.

Their cognate antigens are unknown. Unique molecular identifiers were present in the TCR beta cDNA libraries. TCRdb analysed the PCR reads with MiXCR anew, one entry per CDR3 protein. The data contain roughly 650,000 distinct CDR3 sequences, 59% of them singletons. Sequenced input: blood. The source of these receptors is a girl aged 2 to 9 with multiple sclerosis.

This clonotype was seen just once. One end of the junction is discordant with germline, which a read error may explain. CDR3 DNA sequence: TGTGCCGGCAGCGCCCTCGGAGGAAGAAATGAGCAGTTCTTC. Encoded protein: CAGSALGGRNEQFF. The chain couples TRBV28 to TRBJ2-1; the D gene is possibly TRBD2 (5 bases). Per germline, CDR1 MDHEN and CDR2 SYDVKM. The CDR3 has 14 amino acids.

In this sample, this clonotype turned up a few times. The V and J genes are TRBV6-6 and TRBJ2-7, with 7 bases aligning to TRBD2. The J call may be mistaken, given a closer DNA end match to TRBJ2-5. The length of the CDR3 is 14 residues. Germline values: CDR1 MNHNY, CDR2 SVGAGI (reference sequence). The CDR3 loop is CASSYVREGETQYF. The CDR3 region has the DNA TGTGCCAGCAGTTACGTAAGGGAGGGGGAGACCCAGTACTTC.

This chain joins TRBV20-1 and TRBJ2-3, with TRBD2 matching over 10 bases. The CDR3 totals 17 residues. Germline CDR1 is DFQATT and CDR2 is SNEGSKA (reference sequence). The trim removed 3 bases at V and 1 base at J, leaving 10 bases unmatched. CDR3 residues: CSASGLAGENRTDTQYF. CDR3 DNA sequence: TGCAGTGCTAGCGGGCTAGCGGGAGAAAATCGCACAGATACGCAGTATTTT.

This clonotype has a handful of counts. V usage is TRBV10-2 and J usage is TRBJ1-1; TRBD1 might be the D (6 bases). Trimming shortened V by 0 bases and J by 0 bases, and 11 bases separated the two germline ends. CDR1 and CDR2 (germline): WSHSY, SAAADI. This CDR3 contains 16 residues. CDR3 in DNA: TGCGCCAGCAGTGAGTCGAGCAGGGGTTTGAACACTGAAGCTTTCTTT. It encodes CASSESSRGLNTEAFF.

The J gene is TRBJ2-3, the V gene TRBV4-3, with a possible D match to TRBD2 (6 bases). The germline gives CDR1 LGHNA, CDR2 YSLEER. Trimming shortened V by 0 bases and J by 4 bases, and 8 bases separated the two germline ends. The CDR3 consists of 14 residues. CDR3 sequence (DNA): TGCGCCAGCAGCCAAGAAAGGAGGGCAGATACGCAGTATTTT. It encodes CASSQERRADTQYF.

The chain has TRBV6-5 and TRBJ1-1, with D perhaps TRBD1 (5 bases). The length of the CDR3 is 14 residues. The V end was cut by 7 bases, the J end by 1 base, with 13 bases between. From germline, CDR1 is MNHEY and CDR2 SVGAGI. The CDR3 nucleotides are TGTGCCAGCACAAACACAGGCCCGAACACTGAAGCTTTCTTT. As protein: CASTNTGPNTEAFF.

V gene TRBV30 combines with J gene TRBJ2-1, with D unresolved. V lost 2 bases, J lost 5 bases, and 7 bases lay in between. CDR3 size: 12 residues. Germline V CDR1 and CDR2: GTSNPN, SVGIG (reference sequence). The CDR3 bases are TGTGCCTGGAGTATTAGTAACAATGAGCAGTTCTTC. Its translation is CAWSISNNEQFF.

The chain has TRBV7-2 and TRBJ2-5; D remains ambiguous. Trimming removed 4 bases from V and 5 bases from J, with 17 bases in between. This CDR3 has 15 amino acids. Per the germline V gene, CDR1 is SGHTA and CDR2 is FQGNSA. The CDR3 DNA is TGTGCCAGCAGCTCCTACAGCGAGTCTCGGGAGACCCAGTACTTC. Translating it yields CASSSYSESRETQYF.

This clonotype was recorded a few times. The J gene is TRBJ1-1, the V gene TRBV5-6; no reliable D call. V lost 0 bases, J lost 1 base, and 7 bases lay in between. This CDR3 spans 14 amino acids. Germline CDR1 is SGHDT and CDR2 is YYEEEE. The CDR3 bases are TGTGCCAGCAGCTTGGGGCGGCAGAACACTGAAGCTTTCTTT. Encoded protein: CASSLGRQNTEAFF.

This clonotype has more than one count but fewer than ten. The rearrangement joins TRBV29-1 to TRBJ2-3; D is tentatively TRBD1 or TRBD2 (5 bases each). The CDR3 runs 13 residues. V gave up 3 bases and J gave up 2 bases, with 9 bases separating them. Germline V lookup: CDR1 SQVTM, CDR2 ANQGSEA. The CDR3 sequence is CSVEGPPTDTQYF. The CDR3 coding sequence is TGCAGCGTTGAGGGACCGCCCACAGATACGCAGTATTTT.

V is TRBV7-6 and J is TRBJ2-7; D possibly uses TRBD1 or TRBD2 (5 bases each). The CDR3 contains 13 residues. Germline CDR1 reads SGHVS; CDR2 reads FNYEAQ. V lost 5 bases, J lost 9 bases, and 17 bases lay in between. Written as DNA, the CDR3 is TGTGCCAGCAGCGCTCGGGGACGAATGGGGCAGTACTTC. Translated: CASSARGRMGQYF.

In the case of this clonotype: A read error may produce the germline difference seen at one junction end. The chain carries TRBV4-1 and TRBJ2-5; D uncertain. This CDR3 has 12 amino acids. Germline-derived CDR1 and CDR2 are MGHRA and YSYEKL. The CDR3 coding sequence is TGCACCAGCAGCCAAGTTGCAGGTGAGCAGTACTTC. It encodes CTSSQVAGEQYF.

This clonotype was detected once. The chain recombines TRBV3-1 with TRBJ2-1; 8 bases are a match to TRBD1. The J call is doubtful: the DNA matches TRBJ2-7 better. The CDR3 sequence is 14 residues long. CDR1 is LGHDT, CDR2 YNNKEL, per germline (reference sequence). The CDR3 DNA follows: TGTGCCAGCAGCCAAGTTCCAGGGGGCGACGAGCAGTACTTC. Its translation: CASSQVPGGDEQYF.

This clonotype has only a few counts. Here the CDR3 reads CASSLNRHGGAQETQYF. The CDR3 region has the DNA TGTGCCAGCAGCTTAAACCGCCATGGGGGGGCCCAAGAGACCCAGTACTTC. J is TRBJ2-5 and V is TRBV7-9, with D tentatively TRBD2 (7 bases). Germline V gene lookup returns CDR1 SEHNR and CDR2 FQNEAQ (reference sequence). The CDR3 is 17 amino acids. The V and J ends lost 2 bases and 1 base respectively, with 17 bases between them.

The V gene is TRBV9, the J gene TRBJ2-1; D might be TRBD2 (7 bases). CDR1 and CDR2 (germline): SGDLS, YYNGEE. Trimming left V 3 bases short and J 12 bases short, with 19 bases between. CDR3 length: 14 amino acids. CDR3 bases: TGTGCCAGCAGCGGAGGGGGTACTAGCGAGGTGCAGTTCTTC. The encoded protein is CASSGGGTSEVQFF.

This clonotype has more than one count but fewer than ten. The gene calls are TRBV12-3 or TRBV12-4 and TRBJ1-2, with D unclear. V dropped 5 bases and J dropped 7 bases, with 11 bases sitting between them. The CDR3 is made up of 12 amino acids. CDR3 bases: TGTGCCAGCAGTGGAGGATCCCGTGGCTACACCTTC. Its translation: CASSGGSRGYTF.

The chain couples TRBV6-1 to TRBJ2-3, with 8 bases matching TRBD1. Per the germline V gene, CDR1 is MNHNS and CDR2 is SASEGT. This CDR3 comprises 14 residues. The junction had 6 bases not matched to a gene; V was cut back by 8 bases and J by 2 bases. CDR3 sequence: CASSGTGLTDTQYF. DNA of the CDR3: TGTGCCAGCTCCGGGACAGGACTCACAGATACGCAGTATTTT.

The count of this clonotype is one. The chain is built from TRBV19 and TRBJ2-5, with TRBD1 matching over 8 bases. Looked up from germline, CDR1 is LNHDA and CDR2 is SQIVND (reference sequence). CDR3 length: 15 amino acids. V lost 4 bases to trimming and J lost 3 bases; unmatched junction nucleotides: 7. In DNA form, the CDR3 reads TGTGCCAGTAGTAGGGCGGACAGGGAGGAAGAGACCCAGTACTTC. Translating gives CASSRADREEETQYF.

This clonotype came up a few times. The rearrangement joins TRBV10-3 to TRBJ2-5, with TRBD1 identical over 8 bases. The trim removed 7 bases at V and 0 bases at J, leaving 7 bases unmatched. The CDR3 consists of 15 residues. From germline, CDR1 is ENHRY and CDR2 SYGVKD. The CDR3 sequence: CAIKKDRAYQETQYF. In DNA form, the CDR3 reads TGTGCCATCAAGAAGGACAGGGCGTACCAAGAGACCCAGTACTTC.